One and the same sample provided the 24 T cell receptor beta chains below, sequenced in a study of beta chain features in type 1 diabetes. The whole isolated RNA underwent reverse transcription, so sequencing captured expressed TCRB transcripts. Sequenced by immunoSEQ multiplex PCR; TCRdb stores in-frame clones only, minus some. The sample shows roughly 310,000 clones, 11% of them seen only once. The sample consisted of naive CD4+ T cells from blood. The receptors shown here come from a woman aged 25 to 45 in good health.

This clone was found a few times. The chain uses TRBV19 and TRBJ1-2; D ambiguous. Trimming cost V 5 bases and J 8 bases, with 12 bases left between them. Germline CDR1 reads LNHDA; CDR2 reads SQIVND (reference sequence). This CDR3 spans 12 amino acids. CDR3 loop: CASSRGSSGYTF. CDR3 in DNA: TGTGCCAGTAGTCGTGGGAGTAGCGGCTACACCTTC.

This clone was seen a few times. This rearrangement joins TRBV30 to TRBJ1-5, with TRBD1 as a possible D gene (6 bases). CDR3 length: 15 amino acids. Between the trimmed V and J ends, which lost 1 base and 3 bases, there was a span of 13 bases. Germline loops: CDR1 GTSNPN, CDR2 SVGIG (reference sequence). The CDR3 DNA reads TGTGCCTGGAGTGAAAGATCAGGGGCCAATCAGCCCCAGCATTTT. As protein: CAWSERSGANQPQHF.

The V call is TRBV15, the J call TRBJ2-1, with 8 bases identical to TRBD2. The CDR3 spans 16 residues. From germline, CDR1 is LNHNV and CDR2 YYDKDF (reference sequence). The ends lost 1 base at V and 2 bases at J; junction bases unmatched: 4. CDR3 in amino acids: CATSRGEAGAYNEQFF. DNA for the CDR3: TGTGCCACCAGCAGAGGGGAAGCGGGAGCCTACAATGAGCAGTTCTTC.

The chain employs TRBV6-1 and TRBJ2-2; the D is unclear. CDR1 is MNHNS and CDR2 is SASEGT in the germline V gene. The CDR3 has 14 amino acids. Trimming took 3 bases from V and 8 from J, leaving 13 bases between them. CDR3 residues: CASSDVLGLGELFF. CDR3 DNA: TGTGCCAGCAGTGACGTTCTAGGTCTGGGGGAGCTGTTTTTT.

This clone was seen only a few times. The rearrangement links TRBV18 to TRBJ2-3, with TRBD2 matching over 7 bases. Germline V gene lookup returns CDR1 KGHSH and CDR2 LQKENI. J gave up 2 bases and V 4 bases, and 6 bases lay outside the gene matches. The CDR3 spans 15 residues. CDR3 in DNA: TGTGCCAGCTCACAGGGAGGGGTCAACACAGATACGCAGTATTTT. Its translation is CASSQGGVNTDTQYF.

This clone was observed a handful of times. The chain links TRBV28 to TRBJ2-7; possible D gene TRBD1, 5 bases. Trimming removed 3 bases at V and 0 bases at J, with 12 bases between. The CDR3 totals 15 residues. Germline CDR1 is MDHEN and CDR2 is SYDVKM. CDR3 loop: CASSFLQGSSYEQYF. CDR3 coding DNA: TGTGCCAGCAGTTTTTTGCAGGGAAGCTCCTACGAGCAGTACTTC.

The J gene is TRBJ1-1, the V gene TRBV6-6; D possibly corresponds to TRBD1 (6 bases). This CDR3 is 15 amino acids long. V lost 2 bases and J 1 base, leaving 11 bases between the germline ends. Germline V lookup: CDR1 MNHNY, CDR2 SVGAGI (reference sequence). CDR3 region: CASSYGPRGNTEAFF. In DNA, the CDR3 is TGTGCCAGCAGTTACGGCCCCAGGGGGAACACTGAAGCTTTCTTT.

The V gene is TRBV27, the J gene TRBJ2-7, with D tentatively TRBD1 (5 bases). The CDR3 length is 15 residues. With 6 bases removed from V and 2 bases from J, the gap between germline ends came to 17 bases. CDR1 and CDR2 (germline): MNHEY, SMNVEV (reference sequence). The CDR3 protein is CASSLAGRETYEQYF. The CDR3 nucleotides are TGTGCCAGCAGCCTCGCAGGGCGTGAAACCTACGAGCAGTACTTC.

V is TRBV6-6 and J is TRBJ2-2, with 8 positions matching TRBD1. This CDR3 has 13 amino acids. The J segment lost 6 bases and the V segment lost 5 bases, leaving 2 bases of the junction unmatched. Germline values: CDR1 MNHNY, CDR2 SVGAGI (reference sequence). The CDR3, as DNA: TGTGCCAGCAGTCGACAGGGGCCCGGGGAGCTGTTTTTT. Its protein is CASSRQGPGELFF.

V usage is TRBV4-3 and J usage is TRBJ2-7; the D gene is possibly TRBD1 (6 bases). There are 16 residues in the CDR3. The germline V gene has CDR1 LGHNA and CDR2 YSLEER. V lost 1 base and J 0 bases, leaving 13 bases between the germline ends. CDR3: CASSQGQGTSSYEQYF. The CDR3 nucleotides read TGCGCCAGCAGCCAAGGGCAGGGGACCAGCTCCTACGAGCAGTACTTC.

This clone was detected only a few times. The chain employs TRBV6-5 and TRBJ2-1; TRBD2 agrees at 7 bases. The junction had 7 bases not matched to a gene; V was cut back by 3 bases and J by 5 bases. The CDR3 loop spans 15 amino acids. Germline CDR1 and CDR2: MNHEY and SVGAGI. Here the CDR3 reads CASSYGGSIHNEQFF. The CDR3 nucleotides read TGTGCCAGCAGTTATGGCGGGAGCATCCACAATGAGCAGTTCTTC.

This clone was counted a few times. The CDR3 sequence: CASSTGSNTGELFF. The CDR3 nucleotides read TGTGCCAGCAGTACAGGGTCGAACACCGGGGAGCTGTTTTTT. The V call is TRBV28, the J call TRBJ2-2, with D possibly matching TRBD1 (6 bases). The V end was cut by 5 bases, the J end by 0 bases, with 7 bases between. Germline V gene sequence: CDR1 MDHEN, CDR2 SYDVKM. This CDR3 contains 14 residues.

A few counts support this clone. The rearrangement uses TRBV7-3 and TRBJ1-1, with 7 bases fitting TRBD1. The length of the CDR3 is 13 residues. V shed 5 bases, J shed 8 bases, and the junction held 8 bases outside the gene matches. Germline CDR1 and CDR2: SGHTA and FQGTGA. Written as DNA, the CDR3 is TGTGCCAGCAGCACCCAGACAGGGACCGAAGCTTTCTTT. Protein: CASSTQTGTEAFF.

This clone was seen more than once but under ten times. The chain joins TRBV25-1 to TRBJ1-1, with 9 bases aligning to TRBD1. This CDR3 contains 14 residues. After removal of 11 bases from V and 4 bases from J, the junction contained 11 bases not matched to a gene. Germline loops: CDR1 MGHDK, CDR2 SYGVNS. The CDR3 loop is CARPVWDRATEAFF. CDR3 in DNA: TGTGCCCGCCCAGTTTGGGACAGGGCCACTGAAGCTTTCTTT.

The genes are TRBV6-5 and TRBJ2-1, with 8 bases aligning to TRBD1. V dropped 6 bases and J dropped 3; count of bases not matched to a gene: 7. The CDR3 has 15 residues. In germline, CDR1 is MNHEY, CDR2 SVGAGI. CDR3 sequence: CASSRDRGFYNEQFF. CDR3 coding DNA: TGTGCCAGCAGCCGAGACAGGGGTTTCTACAATGAGCAGTTCTTC.

This clone was seen more than once but under ten times. The chain joins TRBV5-1 to TRBJ1-4, with TRBD1 as a possible D gene (6 bases). This CDR3 has 14 residues. Trimming shortened V by 0 bases and J by 7 bases, and 10 bases separated the two germline ends. From germline, CDR1 is SGHRS and CDR2 YFSETQ. CDR3 sequence: CASSLEQGGEKLFF. As DNA, the CDR3 is TGCGCCAGCAGCTTGGAACAGGGTGGTGAAAAACTGTTTTTT. Variable domain in full (rest from reference TRBV5-1 and TRBJ1-4): KAGVTQTPRYLIKTRGQQVTLSCSPISGHRSVSWYQQTPGQGLQFLFEYFSETQRNKGNFPGRFSGRQFSNSRSEMNVSTLELGDSALYLCASSLEQGGEKLFFGSGTQLSVL.

The rearrangement links TRBV7-2 to TRBJ2-5; 11 bases align to TRBD1. This CDR3 comprises 15 residues. CDR1 and CDR2 from the germline V gene are SGHTA and FQGNSA. V shed 0 bases and J 10 bases; nucleotides not matched to a gene: 7. As DNA, the CDR3 is TGTGCCAGCAGCTTAGCCTCCGGACAGGGGGCGGGCCAGTACTTC. Its translation: CASSLASGQGAGQYF. The variable domain in full, with the rest retrieved from reference TRBV7-2 and TRBJ2-5, is GAGVSQSPSNKVTEKGKDVELRCDPISGHTALYWYRQSLGQGLEFLIYFQGNSAPDKSGLPSDRFSAERTGGSVSTLTIQRTQQEDSAVYLCASSLASGQGAGQYFGPGTRLLVL.

This clone was detected a few times. Germline is not matched at one junction end, which may reflect a read error. The chain couples TRBV7-9 to TRBJ2-7, with TRBD1 matching over 10 bases. From germline, CDR1 is SEHNR and CDR2 FQNEAQ (reference sequence). The CDR3 loop spans 13 amino acids. The CDR3 DNA reads as TGTGCCAGCAGCTTAGCTGCCTCGGGACAGGGGAACTTC. Translating gives CASSLAASGQGNF.

This clone was detected only a few times. The rearrangement links TRBV30 to TRBJ1-5; maybe TRBD1 (6 bases). CDR3 length equals 17 residues. The V and J ends lost 1 base and 6 bases respectively, with 22 bases between them. Germline assignment: CDR1 GTSNPN and CDR2 SVGIG (reference sequence). The chain's CDR3 is CAWSGVGGRAQGQPQHF. In nucleotides, the CDR3 is TGTGCCTGGAGTGGCGTTGGGGGCCGGGCTCAGGGTCAGCCCCAGCATTTT.

The chain is built from TRBV19 and TRBJ2-5, with 7 bases identical to TRBD1. The CDR3 is 13 amino acids. V was clipped by 5 bases and J by 5 bases; unmatched bases: 5. From germline, CDR1 is LNHDA and CDR2 SQIVND (reference sequence). The CDR3 DNA reads as TGTGCCAGTAGTGACAGGGTACGGGAGACCCAGTACTTC. Amino acid sequence: CASSDRVRETQYF.

This clone was recorded a few times. The chain is built from TRBV10-3 and TRBJ2-5; D uncertain. V lost 3 bases and J 4 bases, leaving 9 bases between the germline ends. CDR3 length equals 13 residues. Germline loops: CDR1 ENHRY, CDR2 SYGVKD. The CDR3, as DNA: TGTGCCATCAGTGACCGTGGCGGAGAGACCCAGTACTTC. Encoded protein: CAISDRGGETQYF.

The genes are TRBV5-6 and TRBJ2-2; unclear D gene. Between the trimmed V and J ends, which lost 4 bases and 1 base, there was a span of 14 bases. CDR3 length equals 16 residues. Germline CDR1 SGHDT, CDR2 YYEEEE. The CDR3 region has the DNA TGTGCCAGCAGCCCGAGGCCCCCCGGGAACACCGGGGAGCTGTTTTTT. Residues: CASSPRPPGNTGELFF.

This clone has only a few counts. The J gene is TRBJ2-1, the V gene TRBV2, with 12 bases lining up with TRBD2. With V trimmed by 4 bases and J by 8 bases, 6 bases remained unmatched. CDR3 length equals 15 residues. From germline, CDR1 is SNHLY and CDR2 FYNNEI. CDR3 bases: TGTGCCAGCAGTGCTCTAGCGGGAGGGCTCCATGAGCAGTTCTTC. It translates to CASSALAGGLHEQFF.

This clone was seen a few times. V and J are TRBV7-9 and TRBJ2-7; 8 bases fit TRBD2. Germline loops: CDR1 SEHNR, CDR2 FQNEAQ (reference sequence). The V and J ends lost 4 bases and 1 base, in that order; junction bases with no gene match: 12. The CDR3 is 17 amino acids. For the CDR3, the DNA is TGTGCCAGCAGCTCGGGCAGCTCCGCGGGAGGTTCCTACGAGCAGTACTTC. Encoded protein: CASSSGSSAGGSYEQYF.